This TCR beta chain derives from a study of CD8 T cells in Susac syndrome (dated by TCRdb to between 2018 and 2020). In the study overall: The study used repertoire sequencing to test whether antigen drove CD8+ T cell activation and differentiation in Susac syndrome. The clonality of the CD8+ T cell repertoire was compared across 11 to 12 healthy donors, around 14 Susac syndrome patients and around 16 multiple sclerosis patients.

V loses 2 bases of germline sequence and J loses 0 bases, and the interval between the two ends is 11 bases. From the cysteine through the phenylalanine, the CDR3 covers 15 amino acids. Only the CDR3 part of the read is kept: 45 bases, read in frame from the first base. The germline V gene gives CDR1 as SGHRS and CDR2 as YFSETQ. Peripheral blood CD8+ and CD4+ T cells from healthy donors, Susac syndrome patients and multiple sclerosis patients were profiled using high-throughput TCR beta sequencing. The multiple sclerosis controls were treatment-naive patients whose relapsing-remitting disease, either stable or active, fulfilled the revised McDonald criteria. CD8+ TEMRA cells were enriched by FACS, while bulk CD8+ and CD4+ T cells were purified by magnetic negative isolation. Blood was drawn into EDTA tubes, processed within 24 hours, and PBMCs were isolated by density gradient centrifugation. PBMCs intended for TCR sequencing were cryopreserved in liquid nitrogen and were subsequently thawed in a 37 degrees C water bath. The sorted or isolated CD4+, CD8+ and CD8+ TEMRA cells reached a purity of at least 90%.

Results the study describes overall, beyond this receptor: The study acknowledged that relatively few individuals were included in the TCR sequencing and HLA analysis.

Note on this clonotype: The specificity of this receptor is unknown. No base quality values were provided; no much bigger clone lies one nucleotide off.

RNA was extracted with the RNeasy kit and roughly 0.45 to 1 ug was reverse transcribed using random hexamers. The immunoSEQ multiplex PCR assay, which covers 54 Vbeta and 13 Jbeta segments, was used to amplify TCR beta CDR3 regions. Bias from PCR amplification was corrected by using a synthetic template baseline for primer optimization and for computational correction. From the authors' description of their analysis: Reads were annotated to V, D and J genes per IMGT and analyzed with immunoSEQ Analyzer, keeping only productive sequences. To calculate clonality, Shannon entropy was normalized by log2 of the number of productive unique sequences and then subtracted from one. For each patient and control, public and private clones were evaluated among the 100 most prevalent clones. Clones were defined as Susac-specific if absent from the healthy and MS cohorts, from roughly 1,100 published viral clones and from other ImmuneACCESS disease sequences. Using fastp trimming at Q25 and MiXCR clonotype assembly, TCRdb reanalyzed the public sequencing data and kept in-frame beta chains. Each entry merges the rows of one CDR3 protein and shows their most common DNA and genes. V and J calls and clone size were set by TCRdb, not the authors. A total of under 150,000 distinct CDR3 sequences appear in this sample, 75% to 90% of them only once. The top ten hold around 0.5% of the sample.

The chain couples TRBV5-1 to TRBJ1-1; the D gene lacks a confident call. This receptor was obtained from a human donor with multiple sclerosis. Material for sequencing was CD8+ T cells from PBMCs. The CDR3 amino acid sequence is: CASSFYAGMNTEAFF. The nucleotides read TGCGCCAGCAGCTTTTATGCGGGTATGAACACTGAAGCTTTCTTT.